This T cell receptor (beta chain) is from a study of shared clonotypes between healthy human individuals. This CDR3 contains 14 residues. Per germline, CDR1 MNHEY and CDR2 SVGAGI. V lost 0 bases to trimming and J lost 8 bases, with 10 bases between them. How the authors handled the data: Owing to the provision of junction-only sequences devoid of quality scores by immunoSEQ, filtering differed. Sequencing used immunoSEQ multiplex PCR; TCRdb keeps in-frame clones, though not all of them. For V, J and clone size, that table is used; D and trimming come from the DNA. The sample consists of just under 95,000 clones, almost 70% of them appearing once.

Sequenced input: memory CD8+ T cells sorted from blood. Subset of the sample: CD45RO+ cells pooled with CCR7-negative TemRA cells. The clonotype comes from a man aged 25-45 years in good health. The V gene is TRBV6-5, the J gene TRBJ2-2; maybe TRBD1 (6 bases). The CDR3 is CASSYSNTGGELFF. CDR3 DNA: TGTGCCAGCAGTTACTCGAACACAGGGGGGGAGCTGTTTTTT.